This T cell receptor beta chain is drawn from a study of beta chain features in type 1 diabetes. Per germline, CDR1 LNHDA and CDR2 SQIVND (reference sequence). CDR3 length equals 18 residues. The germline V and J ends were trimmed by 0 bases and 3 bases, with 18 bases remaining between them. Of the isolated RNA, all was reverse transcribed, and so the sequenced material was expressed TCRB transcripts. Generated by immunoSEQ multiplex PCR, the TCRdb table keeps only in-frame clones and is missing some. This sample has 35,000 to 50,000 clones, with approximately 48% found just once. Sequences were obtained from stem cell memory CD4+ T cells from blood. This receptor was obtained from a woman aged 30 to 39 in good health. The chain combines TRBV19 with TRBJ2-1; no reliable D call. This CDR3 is CASSIDDRSLLYYNEQFF. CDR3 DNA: TGTGCCAGTAGTATAGATGATCGAAGCTTACTGTACTACAATGAGCAGTTCTTC.